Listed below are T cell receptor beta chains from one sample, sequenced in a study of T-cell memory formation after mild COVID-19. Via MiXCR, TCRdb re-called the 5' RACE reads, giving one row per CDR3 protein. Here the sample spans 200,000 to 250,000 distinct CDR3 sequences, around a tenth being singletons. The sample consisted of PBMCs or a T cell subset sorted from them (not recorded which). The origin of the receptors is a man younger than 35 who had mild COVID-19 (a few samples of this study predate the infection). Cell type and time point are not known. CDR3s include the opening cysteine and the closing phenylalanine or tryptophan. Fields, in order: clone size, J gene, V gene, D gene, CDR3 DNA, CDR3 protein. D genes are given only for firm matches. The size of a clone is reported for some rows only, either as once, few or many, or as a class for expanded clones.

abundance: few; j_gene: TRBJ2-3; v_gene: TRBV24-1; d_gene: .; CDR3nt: TGTGCCACCAGTGACCTGACCTTCGGGGGCACAGATACGCAGTATTTT; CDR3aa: CATSDLTFGGTDTQYF
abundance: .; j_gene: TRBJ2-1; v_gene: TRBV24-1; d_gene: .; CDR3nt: TGTGCCACCAGTGATTTTGGGGATGAGCAGTTCTTC; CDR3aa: CATSDFGDEQFF
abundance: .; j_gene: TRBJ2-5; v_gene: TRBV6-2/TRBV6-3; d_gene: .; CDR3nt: TGTGCCAGCAGTTACGGACCGGGGGAGACCCAGTACTTC; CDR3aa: CASSYGPGETQYF
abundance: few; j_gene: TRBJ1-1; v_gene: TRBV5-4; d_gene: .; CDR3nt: TGTGCCAGCAGCTCTAGGGGTGGACGGGCTGAAGCTTTCTTT; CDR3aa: CASSSRGGRAEAFF
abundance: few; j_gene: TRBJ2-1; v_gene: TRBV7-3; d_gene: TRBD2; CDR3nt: TGTGCCAGCAGCTTAGCGGGGGGCCAACCCAATGAGCAGTTCTTC; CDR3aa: CASSLAGGQPNEQFF
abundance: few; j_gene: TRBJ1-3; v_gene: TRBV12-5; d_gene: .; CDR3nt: TGTGCTAGTGGTTTAAAAAATACAGGGTCTGGAAACACCATATATTTT; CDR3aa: CASGLKNTGSGNTIYF
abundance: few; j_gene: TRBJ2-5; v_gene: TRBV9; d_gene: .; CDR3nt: TGTGCCAGCAGCGTCTCCGGCCTAGAGACCCAGTACTTC; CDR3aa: CASSVSGLETQYF
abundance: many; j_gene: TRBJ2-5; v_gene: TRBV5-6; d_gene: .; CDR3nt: TGTGCCAGCAGCTTGGCAGGTCCCCTCGATTCCCAGTACTTC; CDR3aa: CASSLAGPLDSQYF
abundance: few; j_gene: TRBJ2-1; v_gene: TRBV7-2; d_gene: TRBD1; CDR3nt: TGTGCCAGCAGCTTAGTGGGTACAGGGGGCTACAATGAGCAGTTCTTC; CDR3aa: CASSLVGTGGYNEQFF
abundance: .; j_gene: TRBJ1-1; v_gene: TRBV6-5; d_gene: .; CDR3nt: TGTGCCAGCAGTCGACGGGGGGCGGGCCGTTCGTATACTGAAGCTTTCTTT; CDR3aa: CASSRRGAGRSYTEAFF
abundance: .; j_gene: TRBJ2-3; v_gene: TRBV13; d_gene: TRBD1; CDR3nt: TGTGCCAGCAAGTCCGGGACAGAAAGCACAGATACGCAGTATTTT; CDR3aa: CASKSGTESTDTQYF
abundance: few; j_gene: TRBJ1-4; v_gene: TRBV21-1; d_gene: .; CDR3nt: TGTGCCAGCAGCAAGTGGCCGGAAAAACTGTTTTTT; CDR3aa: CASSKWPEKLFF
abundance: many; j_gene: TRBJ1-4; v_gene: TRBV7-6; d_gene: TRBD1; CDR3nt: TGTGCCAGCAGCCGACAGGGGGCGGCTGAAAAACTGTTTTTT; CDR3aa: CASSRQGAAEKLFF
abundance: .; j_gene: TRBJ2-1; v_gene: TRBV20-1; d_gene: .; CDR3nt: TGCAGTGTGAGAGGCGGGCCTTCCTACAATGAGCAGTTCTTC; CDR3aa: CSVRGGPSYNEQFF
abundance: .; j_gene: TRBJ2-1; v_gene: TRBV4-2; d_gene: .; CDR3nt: TGTGCCAGCAGCCAACCAGAGTCGATGGACGCTCCTTACAATGAGCAGTTCTTC; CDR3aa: CASSQPESMDAPYNEQFF
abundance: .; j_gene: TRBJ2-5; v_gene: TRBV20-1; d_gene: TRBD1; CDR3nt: TGCAGTGCTAGAGCGACAGGGTCAGAGACCCAGTACTTC; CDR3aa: CSARATGSETQYF
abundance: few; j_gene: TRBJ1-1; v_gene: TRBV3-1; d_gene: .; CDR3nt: TGTGCCAGCAGCCGGAAGACCACTGAAGCTTTCTTT; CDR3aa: CASSRKTTEAFF
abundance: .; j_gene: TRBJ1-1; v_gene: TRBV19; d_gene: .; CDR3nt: TGTGCCAGTAGTGTTCAAGGGATAACTGAAGCTTTCTTT; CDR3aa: CASSVQGITEAFF
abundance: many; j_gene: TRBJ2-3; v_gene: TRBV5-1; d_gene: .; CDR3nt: TGCGCCAGCAGCTTGGCACGAGGGGGTGGAAACACAGATACGCAGTATTTT; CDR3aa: CASSLARGGGNTDTQYF
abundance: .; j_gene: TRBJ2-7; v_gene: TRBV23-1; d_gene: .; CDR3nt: TGCGCCAGCAGTCAATCCTGGACAAACCACTACGAGCAGTACTTC; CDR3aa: CASSQSWTNHYEQYF
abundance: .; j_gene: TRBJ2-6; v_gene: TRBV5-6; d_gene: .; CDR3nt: TGTGCCAGCAGCTCTACTGGCGGCGTTACGGAGTCTGGGGCCAACGTCCTGACTTTC; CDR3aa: CASSSTGGVTESGANVLTF
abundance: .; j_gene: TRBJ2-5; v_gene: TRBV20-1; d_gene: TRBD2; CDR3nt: TGCAGTGCTACCCGACTAGCGTACCAAGAGACCCAGTACTTC; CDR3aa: CSATRLAYQETQYF
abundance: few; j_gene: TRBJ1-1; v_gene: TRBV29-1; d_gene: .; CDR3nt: TGCAGCGCTAAGGGCACAGCGAACACTGAAGCTTTCTTT; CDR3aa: CSAKGTANTEAFF
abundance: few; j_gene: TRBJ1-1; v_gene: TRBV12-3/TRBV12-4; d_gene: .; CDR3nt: TGTGCCAGCAGTCGCGAGGTGATGAACACTGAAGCTTTCTTT; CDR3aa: CASSREVMNTEAFF
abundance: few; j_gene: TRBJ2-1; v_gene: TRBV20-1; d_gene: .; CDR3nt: TGCAGTGCTAGACCTGGGGGACCATACGGTAATGAGCAGTTCTTC; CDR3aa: CSARPGGPYGNEQFF
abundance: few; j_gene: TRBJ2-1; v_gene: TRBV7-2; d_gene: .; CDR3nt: TGTGCCAGCAGCTTAGCGGGGAGGGGGCAGGGGATGAGGAATGAGCAGTTCTTC; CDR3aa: CASSLAGRGQGMRNEQFF
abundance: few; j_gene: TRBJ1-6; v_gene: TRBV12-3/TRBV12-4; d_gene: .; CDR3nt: TGTGCCAGCAGTTTAATTAACTCACCCCTCCACTTT; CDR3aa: CASSLINSPLHF
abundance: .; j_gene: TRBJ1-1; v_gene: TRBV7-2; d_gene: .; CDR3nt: TGTGCCAGCAGCTTATACGGGGTGGAGAACACTGAAGCTTTCTTT; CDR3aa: CASSLYGVENTEAFF
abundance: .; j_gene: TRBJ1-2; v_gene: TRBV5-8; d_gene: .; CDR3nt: TGTGCCAGCAGGTTAGGAGGCTACACCTTC; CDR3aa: CASRLGGYTF
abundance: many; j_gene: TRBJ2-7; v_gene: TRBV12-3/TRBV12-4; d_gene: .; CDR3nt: TGTGCCAGCAGTTGGTATGGGAGTGAGCAGTACTTC; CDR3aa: CASSWYGSEQYF
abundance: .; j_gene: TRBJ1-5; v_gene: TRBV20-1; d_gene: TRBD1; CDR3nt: TGCAGTGCGGCTCCCCCTACAAAGGGGGCTCGACAGCCCCAGCATTTT; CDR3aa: CSAAPPTKGARQPQHF
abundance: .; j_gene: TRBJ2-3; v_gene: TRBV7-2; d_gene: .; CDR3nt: TGTGCCAGCAGCTTGGATCAGGGTCTTTATACGCAGTATTTT; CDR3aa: CASSLDQGLYTQYF
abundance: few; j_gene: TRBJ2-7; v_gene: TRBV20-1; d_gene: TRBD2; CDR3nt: TGCAGTGCGGGGAGGGTTGGGTACGAGCAGTACTTC; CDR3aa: CSAGRVGYEQYF
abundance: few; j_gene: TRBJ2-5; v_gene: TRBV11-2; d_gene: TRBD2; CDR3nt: TGTGCCAGCAGCTTAGGCCTAGCGGGGGGTACGCCCCAGTACTTC; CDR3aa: CASSLGLAGGTPQYF
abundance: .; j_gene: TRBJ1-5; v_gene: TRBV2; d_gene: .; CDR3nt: TGTGCCAGCAGTGAACTTAGTAGCAATCAGCCCCAGCATTTT; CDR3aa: CASSELSSNQPQHF
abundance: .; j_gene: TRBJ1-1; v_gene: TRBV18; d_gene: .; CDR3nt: TGTGCCAGCTCACCAGATATGGAGAACACTGAAGCTTTCTTT; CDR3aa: CASSPDMENTEAFF
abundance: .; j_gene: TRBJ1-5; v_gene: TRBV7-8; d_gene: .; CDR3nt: TGTGCCAGCAGCTTAGGAGGACAAAGACGGAGCAATCAGCCCCAGCATTTT; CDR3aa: CASSLGGQRRSNQPQHF
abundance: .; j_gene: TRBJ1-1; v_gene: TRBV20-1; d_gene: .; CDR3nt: TGCAGTGCTAGTGTGGGAGCTTTCTTT; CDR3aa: CSASVGAFF
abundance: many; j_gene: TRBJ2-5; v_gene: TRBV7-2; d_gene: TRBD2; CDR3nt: TGTGCCAGCAGCTTACCGGCGGGGGGGAGGGAGACCCAGTACTTC; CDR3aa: CASSLPAGGRETQYF
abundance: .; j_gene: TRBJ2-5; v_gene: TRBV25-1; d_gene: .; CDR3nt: TGTGCCAGCAGTGAATACGGGGCGGGGGAGACCCAGTACTTC; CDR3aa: CASSEYGAGETQYF
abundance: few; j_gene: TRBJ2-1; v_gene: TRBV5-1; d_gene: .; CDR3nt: TGCGCCAGCAGCTTTCCTTCAGGAGGGGGATCCTACAATGAGCAGTTCTTC; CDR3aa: CASSFPSGGGSYNEQFF
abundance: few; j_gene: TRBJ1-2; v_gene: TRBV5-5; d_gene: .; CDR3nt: TGTGCCAGCAGCTCCCGTCCCGGGATTTCTAACTATGGCTACACCTTC; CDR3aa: CASSSRPGISNYGYTF
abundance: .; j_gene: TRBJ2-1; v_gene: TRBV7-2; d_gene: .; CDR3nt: TGTGCCAGCAGCTTACGGGTGGGGTGGGGCAATGAGCAGTTCTTC; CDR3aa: CASSLRVGWGNEQFF
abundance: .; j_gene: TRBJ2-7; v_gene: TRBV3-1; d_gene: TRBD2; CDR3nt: TGTGCCAGCAGCCAAGATCAGGGACTAGCCTACGAGCAGTACTTC; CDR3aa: CASSQDQGLAYEQYF
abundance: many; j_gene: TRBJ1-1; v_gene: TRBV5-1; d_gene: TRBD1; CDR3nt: TGCGCCAGCAGCACCGGACAGGGTAACACTGAAGCTTTCTTT; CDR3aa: CASSTGQGNTEAFF
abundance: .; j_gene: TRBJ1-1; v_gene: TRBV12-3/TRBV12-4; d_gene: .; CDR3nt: TGTGCCAGCAGCGGACCCCCAGGTTTCAGGGGAGCTTTCTTT; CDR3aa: CASSGPPGFRGAFF
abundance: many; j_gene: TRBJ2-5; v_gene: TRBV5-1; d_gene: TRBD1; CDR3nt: TGCGCCAGCAGCACAGGGGGCCCCGAGACCCAGTACTTC; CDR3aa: CASSTGGPETQYF
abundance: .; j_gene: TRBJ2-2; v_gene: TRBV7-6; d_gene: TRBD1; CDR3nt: TGTGCCAGCAGCTTAAGAGAGACAGGGAATGCCGGGGAGCTGTTTTTT; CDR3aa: CASSLRETGNAGELFF
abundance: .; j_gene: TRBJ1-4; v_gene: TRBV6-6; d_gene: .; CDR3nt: TGTGCCAGCAGTTCTGGACCTGAAAAACTGTTTTTT; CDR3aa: CASSSGPEKLFF